This entry describes one T cell receptor (beta chain). This entry is derived from a study of blood T cell repertoires in COVID-19. The protocol was immunoSEQ multiplex PCR, while the TCRdb copy is restricted to in-frame clones and leaves out a portion. The sample shows about 190,000 clones, 70% to 85% of them seen only once. Germline V CDR1 and CDR2: KGHSH, LQKENI. The germline V and J ends were trimmed by 4 bases and 1 base, with 13 bases remaining between them. The CDR3 contains 15 residues. The sequenced sample consisted of peripheral blood. This receptor was obtained from a woman aged 50 to 65 with acute or convalescent COVID-19. The V gene is TRBV18, the J gene TRBJ1-1, with a tentative D call TRBD1 (5 bases). CDR3 sequence: CASSQLGAGNTEAFF. CDR3 sequence (DNA): TGTGCCAGCTCACAATTAGGGGCCGGGAACACTGAAGCTTTCTTT.